Listed below are T cell receptor beta chains from one sample, sequenced in a study of T cell repertoires in cytomegalovirus infection. Their specific antigens are unknown. MiXCR, applied by TCRdb to the reads, yields one record per CDR3 protein. The sample lists some 590,000 distinct CDR3 sequences, roughly 43% seen once, with roughly 50% in the top ten. Sequencing was performed on cultured PBMCs, taken from culture after CMV antigen stimulation. Source of these receptors: a human donor in good health (CMV status not recorded). Some clones in this sample may be carry-over from other donors' samples. The CDR3 runs from the conserved cysteine through the conserved F or W. The D gene is left open where the match is weak. The listing skips clone size in some rows; elsewhere it reads once, few, many or a size class.

V gene: TRBV20-1
D gene: TRBD2
clone size: NA
J gene: TRBJ2-1
CDR3 DNA: TGCAGTGCTAGACCTAGCGGGGACTACAATGAGCAGTTCTTC
CDR3 protein: CSARPSGDYNEQFF

V gene: TRBV27
D gene: NA
clone size: NA
J gene: TRBJ1-3
CDR3 DNA: TGTGCCAGCAGTCCAAGGGCGTTCTCTGGAAACACCATATATTTT
CDR3 protein: CASSPRAFSGNTIYF

V gene: TRBV7-2
D gene: NA
clone size: few
J gene: TRBJ2-3
CDR3 DNA: TGTGCCAGCAGCTACTCCTCGGGTTTCCCTGACACAGATACGCAGTATTTT
CDR3 protein: CASSYSSGFPDTDTQYF

V gene: TRBV12-3/TRBV12-4
D gene: TRBD1
clone size: NA
J gene: TRBJ1-2
CDR3 DNA: TGTGCCAGCAGGCTGACAGGGGCCGGGAGCTATGGCTACACCTTC
CDR3 protein: CASRLTGAGSYGYTF

V gene: TRBV7-9
D gene: NA
clone size: NA
J gene: TRBJ1-5
CDR3 DNA: TGTGCCAGCAGCACGGGAGTAGGGCAGCCCCAGCATTTT
CDR3 protein: CASSTGVGQPQHF

V gene: TRBV11-2
D gene: NA
clone size: NA
J gene: TRBJ2-3
CDR3 DNA: TGTGCCAGCAGCTCCACAGGGTTTAGGGATACGCAGTATTTT
CDR3 protein: CASSSTGFRDTQYF

V gene: TRBV19
D gene: TRBD1
clone size: few
J gene: TRBJ1-1
CDR3 DNA: TGTGCCAGTAGTAGCGACAGGGATTGGACTGAAGCTTTCTTT
CDR3 protein: CASSSDRDWTEAFF

V gene: TRBV7-8
D gene: NA
clone size: many
J gene: TRBJ1-5
CDR3 DNA: TGTGCCAGCAGCCCCCTGGTGTCTGTGCGCAATCAGCCCCAGCATTTT
CDR3 protein: CASSPLVSVRNQPQHF

V gene: TRBV6-2/TRBV6-3
D gene: TRBD2
clone size: few
J gene: TRBJ2-1
CDR3 DNA: TGTGCCAGCAGGGGGGGGGGTAGACTTACCTACAATGAGCAGTTCTTC
CDR3 protein: CASRGGGRLTYNEQFF

V gene: TRBV24-1
D gene: NA
clone size: NA
J gene: TRBJ2-1
CDR3 DNA: TGTGCCACCAGTGCCCCCGGGACGGGGATCAATGAGCAGTTCTTC
CDR3 protein: CATSAPGTGINEQFF

V gene: TRBV27
D gene: TRBD2
clone size: once
J gene: TRBJ2-1
CDR3 DNA: TGTGCCAGCGGGAGGGCCGTTCCCTCTTACAATGAGCAGTTCTTC
CDR3 protein: CASGRAVPSYNEQFF

V gene: TRBV12-3/TRBV12-4
D gene: NA
clone size: NA
J gene: TRBJ1-2
CDR3 DNA: TGTGCCAGCAGTTTATATCTCGGCGGAACGACCGGCTACACCTTC
CDR3 protein: CASSLYLGGTTGYTF

V gene: TRBV7-4
D gene: TRBD1
clone size: few
J gene: TRBJ2-1
CDR3 DNA: TGTGCCAGCCACGGACAGGGGGCCTATAAAATAATCAATGAGCAGTTCTTC
CDR3 protein: CASHGQGAYKIINEQFF

V gene: TRBV6-2/TRBV6-3
D gene: NA
clone size: NA
J gene: TRBJ2-7
CDR3 DNA: TGTGCCAGCACCGTCGCGACCCTAAACTACGAGCAGTACTTC
CDR3 protein: CASTVATLNYEQYF

V gene: TRBV12-3/TRBV12-4
D gene: TRBD1
clone size: NA
J gene: TRBJ1-6
CDR3 DNA: TGTGCCAGCAGTCAGACAGGGTATAATTCACCCCTCCACTTT
CDR3 protein: CASSQTGYNSPLHF

V gene: TRBV20-1
D gene: NA
clone size: once
J gene: TRBJ1-5
CDR3 DNA: TGCAGTGCTAGTGAATCAGGGAGCAATCAGCCCCAGCATTTT
CDR3 protein: CSASESGSNQPQHF

V gene: TRBV6-1
D gene: TRBD1
clone size: NA
J gene: TRBJ2-3
CDR3 DNA: TGTGCCAGTAAGACAGGGTATGCAGATACGCAGTATTTT
CDR3 protein: CASKTGYADTQYF

V gene: TRBV12-3/TRBV12-4
D gene: NA
clone size: NA
J gene: TRBJ2-3
CDR3 DNA: TGTGCCAGCAAATTTTTAGATACGCAGTATTTT
CDR3 protein: CASKFLDTQYF

V gene: TRBV6-8
D gene: NA
clone size: NA
J gene: TRBJ2-4
CDR3 DNA: TGTGCCAGCAGTGACTACCGACAGTTAATAGCCAAAAACATTCAGTACTTC
CDR3 protein: CASSDYRQLIAKNIQYF

V gene: TRBV7-2
D gene: NA
clone size: many
J gene: TRBJ2-3
CDR3 DNA: TGTGCCAGCAGCTTGGCCGCGCGGGCAGATACGCAGTATTTT
CDR3 protein: CASSLAARADTQYF

V gene: TRBV19
D gene: TRBD2
clone size: few
J gene: TRBJ2-5
CDR3 DNA: TGTGCCAGTACCCGGACTAGCGGCAACCAAGAGACCCAGTACTTC
CDR3 protein: CASTRTSGNQETQYF

V gene: TRBV5-1
D gene: NA
clone size: few
J gene: TRBJ1-1
CDR3 DNA: TGCGCCAGCAGATTTGGGGACGGGAACACTGAAGCTTTCTTT
CDR3 protein: CASRFGDGNTEAFF